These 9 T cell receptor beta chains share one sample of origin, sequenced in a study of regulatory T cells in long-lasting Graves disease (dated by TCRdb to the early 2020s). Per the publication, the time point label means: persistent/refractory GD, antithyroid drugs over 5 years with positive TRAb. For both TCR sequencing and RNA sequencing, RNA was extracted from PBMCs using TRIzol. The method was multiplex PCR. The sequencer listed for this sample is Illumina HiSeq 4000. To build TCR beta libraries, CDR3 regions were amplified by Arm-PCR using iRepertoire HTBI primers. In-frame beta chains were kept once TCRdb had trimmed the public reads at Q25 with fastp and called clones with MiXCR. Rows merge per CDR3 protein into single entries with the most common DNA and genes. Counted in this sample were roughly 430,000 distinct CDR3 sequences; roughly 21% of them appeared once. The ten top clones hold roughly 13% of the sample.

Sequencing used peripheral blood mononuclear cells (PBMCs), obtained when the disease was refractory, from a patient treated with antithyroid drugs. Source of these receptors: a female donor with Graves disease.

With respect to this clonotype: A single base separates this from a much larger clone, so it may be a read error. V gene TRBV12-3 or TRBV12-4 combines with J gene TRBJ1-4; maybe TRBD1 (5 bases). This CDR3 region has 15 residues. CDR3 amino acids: CASSPPGGTSEKLFF. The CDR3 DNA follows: TGTGCCAGCAGTCCCCCCGGGGGAACTAGTGAAAAACTGTTTTTT.

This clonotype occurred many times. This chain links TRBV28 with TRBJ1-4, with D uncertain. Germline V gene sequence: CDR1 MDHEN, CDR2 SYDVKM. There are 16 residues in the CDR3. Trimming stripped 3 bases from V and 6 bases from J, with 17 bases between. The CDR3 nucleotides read TGTGCCAGCAGTTTTCCTAAAAACCTCGTAGATGAAAAACTGTTTTTT. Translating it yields CASSFPKNLVDEKLFF. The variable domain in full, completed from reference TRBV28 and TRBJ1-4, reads DVKVTQSSRYLVKRTGEKVFLECVQDMDHENMFWYRQDPGLGLRLIYFSYDVKMKEKGDIPEGYSVSREKKERFSLILESASTNQTSMYLCASSFPKNLVDEKLFFGSGTQLSVL.

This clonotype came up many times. The CDR3, as DNA: TGTGCCAGCAGTTTAGAGGGAAAATTTGACTCCTACGAGCAGTACTTC. It yields the protein CASSLEGKFDSYEQYF. The chain links TRBV28 to TRBJ2-7; the D gene is possibly TRBD2 (5 bases). The CDR3 runs 16 residues. V lost 2 bases and J lost 0, with 14 bases in between. Per germline, CDR1 MDHEN and CDR2 SYDVKM. The full variable domain, rest sourced from reference TRBV28 and TRBJ2-7, is DVKVTQSSRYLVKRTGEKVFLECVQDMDHENMFWYRQDPGLGLRLIYFSYDVKMKEKGDIPEGYSVSREKKERFSLILESASTNQTSMYLCASSLEGKFDSYEQYFGPGTRLTVT.

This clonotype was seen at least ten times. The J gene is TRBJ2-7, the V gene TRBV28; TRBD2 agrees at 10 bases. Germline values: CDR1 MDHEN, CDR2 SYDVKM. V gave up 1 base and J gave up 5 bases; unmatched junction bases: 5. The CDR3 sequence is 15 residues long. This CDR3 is CASSLLLAGVHEQYF. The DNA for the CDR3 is TGTGCCAGCAGTTTATTGCTAGCGGGAGTTCACGAGCAGTACTTC.

The CDR3 nucleotides are TGCAGTGCTAGAGAACAAGTCAATCAGCCCCAGCATTTT. Translation: CSAREQVNQPQHF. J is TRBJ1-5 and V is TRBV20-1; D is unresolved. V dropped 0 bases and J dropped 3 bases, with 6 bases sitting between them. Germline CDR1 reads DFQATT; CDR2 reads SNEGSKA (reference sequence). The CDR3 has 13 residues.

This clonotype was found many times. Written as DNA, the CDR3 is TGTGCCAGCGGCATAGGGGGAACCTACGAGCAGTACTTC. This gives the protein CASGIGGTYEQYF. The rearrangement uses TRBV28 and TRBJ2-7; tentatively, D is TRBD1 (6 bases). CDR1 is MDHEN, CDR2 SYDVKM, per germline. The ends were cut back, 8 bases at V and 2 bases at J, with 13 bases in the middle. The CDR3 spans 13 residues.

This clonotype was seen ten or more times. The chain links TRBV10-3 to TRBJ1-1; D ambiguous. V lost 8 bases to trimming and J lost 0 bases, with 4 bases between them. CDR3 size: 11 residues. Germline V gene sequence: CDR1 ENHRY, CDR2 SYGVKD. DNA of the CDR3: TGTGCCATCTCTATGAACACTGAAGCTTTCTTT. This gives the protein CAISMNTEAFF.

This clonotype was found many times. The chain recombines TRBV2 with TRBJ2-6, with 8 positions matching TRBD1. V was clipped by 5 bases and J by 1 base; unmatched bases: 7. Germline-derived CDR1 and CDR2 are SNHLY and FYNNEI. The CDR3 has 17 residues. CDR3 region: CASSLDRGGSGANVLTF. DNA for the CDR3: TGTGCCAGCAGTCTCGACAGGGGCGGGTCTGGGGCCAACGTCCTGACTTTC.

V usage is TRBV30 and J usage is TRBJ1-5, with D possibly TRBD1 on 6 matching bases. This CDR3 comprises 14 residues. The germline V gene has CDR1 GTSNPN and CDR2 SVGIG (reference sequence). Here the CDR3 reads CAYSWGGNNQPQHF. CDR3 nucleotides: TGTGCTTACAGCTGGGGGGGCAACAATCAGCCCCAGCATTTT. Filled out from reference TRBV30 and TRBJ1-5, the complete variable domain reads SQTIHQWPATLVQPVGSPLSLECTVEGTSNPNLYWYRQAAGRGLQLLFYSVGIGQISSEVPQNLSASRPQDRQFILSSKKLLLSDSGFYLCAYSWGGNNQPQHFGDGTRLSIL.